The present entry profiles one T cell receptor (beta chain) with its context. Its matching antigen is unknown. The PCR was carried out with 60 Vbeta primers and 13 Jbeta primers. Sequencing used immunoSEQ multiplex PCR; TCRdb keeps in-frame clones, though not all of them. This table holds roughly 84,000 clones, 55% to 65% found once. Germline assignment: CDR1 SNHLY and CDR2 FYNNEI. Trimming took 7 bases from V and 0 from J; bases not matched to a gene: 11. This CDR3 region has 17 residues. The data were obtained in a study of cytomegalovirus exposure and HLA in healthy donors. On the study more broadly: The Caucasian-associated ancestry cluster contained 75% to 85% of the roughly 370 genotyped donors. Whole-study findings and limits: Cytomegalovirus status, reportedly, was diagnosed with high specificity and sensitivity by the classifier. Three of the chains that were CMV-associated were confirmed in vitro to be specific for CMV antigens. Some V segments, TRBV6-2 and TRBV6-3 among them, were indistinguishable and were therefore excluded.

This receptor was obtained from a middle-aged woman in good health and CMV-seropositive. V is TRBV2 and J is TRBJ1-5; 8 bases agree with TRBD1. What was sequenced was PBMCs. CDR3 nucleotide sequence: TGTGCCAGCACCGAGACAGGGGCCGCCCCTAGCAATCAGCCCCAGCATTTT. Translation: CASTETGAAPSNQPQHF.